The text below deals with one T cell receptor beta chain. Its antigen remains unidentified. TCRdb fed the 5' RACE reads into MiXCR, producing one record per CDR3 protein. This sample carries 650,000 to 800,000 distinct CDR3 sequences, 15% to 20% of them seen once, and the ten largest clones take 19%. This sample is part of a study of CD8 T cells in ankylosing spondylitis. Study results and caveats: A TCR beta motif of under 10 highly homologous variants seemed to mark ankylosing spondylitis blood.

Sequences were obtained from blood, either unsorted or a sorted T cell fraction (not recorded which). The clonotype originates from a male donor with ankylosing spondylitis.

The CDR3 DNA is TGTGCCAGCACCCTCGCGGGGGCGCGTTCGCTGTTCTTC. It encodes CASTLAGARSLFF. This chain connects TRBV6-1 to TRBJ2-1; possible D gene TRBD2, 7 bases. CDR1 and CDR2 from the germline V gene are MNHNS and SASEGT. The germline V and J ends were trimmed by 7 bases and 15 bases, with 22 bases remaining between them. The CDR3 consists of 13 residues.